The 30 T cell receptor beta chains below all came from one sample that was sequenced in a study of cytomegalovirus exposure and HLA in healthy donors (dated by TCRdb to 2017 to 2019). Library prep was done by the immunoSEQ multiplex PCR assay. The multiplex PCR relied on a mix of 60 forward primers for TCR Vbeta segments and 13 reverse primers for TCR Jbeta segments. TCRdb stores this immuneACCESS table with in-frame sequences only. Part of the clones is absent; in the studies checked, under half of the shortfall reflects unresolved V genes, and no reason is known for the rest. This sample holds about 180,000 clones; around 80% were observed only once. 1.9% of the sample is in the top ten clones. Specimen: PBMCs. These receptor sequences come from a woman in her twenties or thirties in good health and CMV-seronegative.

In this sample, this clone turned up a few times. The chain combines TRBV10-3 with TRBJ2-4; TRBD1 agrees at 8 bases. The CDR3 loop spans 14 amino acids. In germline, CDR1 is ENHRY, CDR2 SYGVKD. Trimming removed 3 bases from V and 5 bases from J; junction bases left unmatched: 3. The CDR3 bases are TGTGCCATCAGTGACCCGACAGGGGAAAACATTCAGTACTTC. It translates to CAISDPTGENIQYF.

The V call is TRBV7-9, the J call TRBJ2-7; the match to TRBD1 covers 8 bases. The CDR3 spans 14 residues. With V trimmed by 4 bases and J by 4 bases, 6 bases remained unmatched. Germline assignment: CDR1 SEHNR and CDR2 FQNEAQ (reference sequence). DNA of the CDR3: TGTGCCAGCAGCTCGCAGGGGGCTAGGTACGAGCAGTACTTC. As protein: CASSSQGARYEQYF.

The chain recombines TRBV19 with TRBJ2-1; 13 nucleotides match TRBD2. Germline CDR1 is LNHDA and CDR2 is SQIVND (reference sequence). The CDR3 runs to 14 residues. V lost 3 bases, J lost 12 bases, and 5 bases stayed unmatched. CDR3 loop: CASSITSGGASQFF. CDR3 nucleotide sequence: TGTGCCAGTAGTATCACTAGCGGGGGGGCCTCGCAGTTCTTC.

CDR3 bases: TGCAGCGCCCACCCCCCCGGGATATATGGCTACACCTTC. This encodes CSAHPPGIYGYTF. The rearrangement links TRBV29-1 to TRBJ1-2, with D unresolved. The CDR3 runs to 13 residues. The germline gives CDR1 SQVTM, CDR2 ANQGSEA. Trimming removed 7 bases at V and 5 bases at J, with 17 bases between. The whole variable domain, remainder taken from reference TRBV29-1 and TRBJ1-2, is SAVISQKPSRDICQRGTSLTIQCQVDSQVTMMFWYRQQPGQSLTLIATANQGSEATYESGFVIDKFPISRPNLTFSTLTVSNMSPEDSSIYLCSAHPPGIYGYTFGSGTRLTVV.

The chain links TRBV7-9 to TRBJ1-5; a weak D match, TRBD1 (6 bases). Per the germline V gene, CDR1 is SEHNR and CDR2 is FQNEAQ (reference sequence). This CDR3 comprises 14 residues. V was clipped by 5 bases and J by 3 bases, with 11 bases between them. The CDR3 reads CASSGGALNQPQHF. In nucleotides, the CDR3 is TGTGCCAGCAGCGGGGGGGCACTCAATCAGCCCCAGCATTTT.

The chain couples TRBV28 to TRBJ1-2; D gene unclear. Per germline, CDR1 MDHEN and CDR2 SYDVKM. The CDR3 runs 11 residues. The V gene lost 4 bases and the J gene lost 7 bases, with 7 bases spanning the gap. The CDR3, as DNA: TGTGCCAGCAGTTCCAAAATTGGCTACACCTTC. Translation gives CASSSKIGYTF.

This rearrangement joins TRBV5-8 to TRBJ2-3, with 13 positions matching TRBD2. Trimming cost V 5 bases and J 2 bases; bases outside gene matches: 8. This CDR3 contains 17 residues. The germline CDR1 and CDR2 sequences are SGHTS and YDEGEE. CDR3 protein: CASRIGLAGAYTDTQYF. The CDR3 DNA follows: TGTGCCAGCAGAATTGGACTAGCGGGGGCCTACACAGATACGCAGTATTTT. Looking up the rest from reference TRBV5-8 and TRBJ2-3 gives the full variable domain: EAGVTQSPTHLIKTRGQQATLRCSPISGHTSVYWYQQALGLGLQFLLWYDEGEERNRGNFPPRFSGRQFPNYSSELNVNALELEDSALYLCASRIGLAGAYTDTQYFGPGTRLTVL.

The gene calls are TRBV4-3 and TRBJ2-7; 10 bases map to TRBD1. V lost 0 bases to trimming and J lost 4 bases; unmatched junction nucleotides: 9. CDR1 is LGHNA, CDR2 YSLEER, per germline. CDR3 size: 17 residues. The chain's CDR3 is CASSQEGGTGAYYEQYF. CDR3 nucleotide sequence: TGCGCCAGCAGCCAAGAAGGGGGGACAGGGGCATATTACGAGCAGTACTTC.

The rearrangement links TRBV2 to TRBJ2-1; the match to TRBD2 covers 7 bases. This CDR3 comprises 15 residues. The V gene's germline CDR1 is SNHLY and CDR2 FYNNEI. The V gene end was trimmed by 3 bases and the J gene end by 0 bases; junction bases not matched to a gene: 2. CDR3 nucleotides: TGTGCCAGCAGTGAGGCGGGGGTCTCCTACAATGAGCAGTTCTTC. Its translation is CASSEAGVSYNEQFF.

CDR3 DNA: TGTGCCAGCAGTGGCGGGGGGGGCGTAAGTTCCCACGAGCAGTACTTC. Protein sequence: CASSGGGGVSSHEQYF. V usage is TRBV25-1 and J usage is TRBJ2-7; TRBD2 matches 9 bases. Trimming removed 4 bases from V and 5 bases from J; junction bases left unmatched: 12. The V gene's germline CDR1 is MGHDK and CDR2 SYGVNS. This CDR3 spans 16 amino acids.

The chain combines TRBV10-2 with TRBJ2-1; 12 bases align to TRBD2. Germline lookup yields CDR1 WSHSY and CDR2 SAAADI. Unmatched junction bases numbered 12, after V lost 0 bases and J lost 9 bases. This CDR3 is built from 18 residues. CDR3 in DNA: TGCGCCAGCAGTGAGTCCCCTAGCGGGGGGGCCGGGGTTTCTGAGCAGTTCTTC. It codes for CASSESPSGGAGVSEQFF.

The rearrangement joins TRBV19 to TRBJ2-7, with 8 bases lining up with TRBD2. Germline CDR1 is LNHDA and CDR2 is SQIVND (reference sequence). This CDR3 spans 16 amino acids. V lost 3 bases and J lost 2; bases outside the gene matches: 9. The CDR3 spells CASSITSGGRTYEQYF. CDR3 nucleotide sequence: TGTGCCAGTAGTATCACAAGCGGCGGGAGGACCTACGAGCAGTACTTC.

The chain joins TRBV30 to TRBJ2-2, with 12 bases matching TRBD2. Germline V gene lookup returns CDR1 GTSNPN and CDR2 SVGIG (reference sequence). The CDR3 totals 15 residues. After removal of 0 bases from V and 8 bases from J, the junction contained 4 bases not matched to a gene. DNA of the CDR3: TGTGCCTGGAGTGTACTAGCGGGGGGCGGGGGGGAGCTGTTTTTT. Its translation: CAWSVLAGGGGELFF.

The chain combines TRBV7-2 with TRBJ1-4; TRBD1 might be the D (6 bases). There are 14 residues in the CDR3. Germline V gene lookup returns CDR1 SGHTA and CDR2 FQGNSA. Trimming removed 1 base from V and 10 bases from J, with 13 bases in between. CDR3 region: CASSLGGEGGKLFF. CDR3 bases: TGTGCCAGCAGCTTAGGCGGGGAGGGGGGAAAACTGTTTTTT.

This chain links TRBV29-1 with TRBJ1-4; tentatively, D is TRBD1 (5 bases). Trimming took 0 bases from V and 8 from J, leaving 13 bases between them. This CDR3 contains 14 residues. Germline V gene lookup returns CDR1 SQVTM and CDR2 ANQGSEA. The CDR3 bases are TGCAGCGTTGAAGAAGAAGGCAGGGCCGAAAAACTGTTTTTT. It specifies CSVEEEGRAEKLFF.

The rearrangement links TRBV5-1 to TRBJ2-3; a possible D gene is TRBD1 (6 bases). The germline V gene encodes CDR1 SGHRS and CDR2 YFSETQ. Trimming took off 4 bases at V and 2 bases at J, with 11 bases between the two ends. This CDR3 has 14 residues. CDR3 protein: CASSPGQLTDTQYF. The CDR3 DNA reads TGCGCCAGCAGCCCCGGACAGCTCACAGATACGCAGTATTTT.

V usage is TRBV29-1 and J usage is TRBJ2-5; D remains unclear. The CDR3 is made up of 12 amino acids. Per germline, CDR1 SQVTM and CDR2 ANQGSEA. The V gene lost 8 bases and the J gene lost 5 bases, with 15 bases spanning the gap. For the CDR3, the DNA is TGCAGCCCGACGGGTCCCGGGGAGACCCAGTACTTC. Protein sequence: CSPTGPGETQYF.

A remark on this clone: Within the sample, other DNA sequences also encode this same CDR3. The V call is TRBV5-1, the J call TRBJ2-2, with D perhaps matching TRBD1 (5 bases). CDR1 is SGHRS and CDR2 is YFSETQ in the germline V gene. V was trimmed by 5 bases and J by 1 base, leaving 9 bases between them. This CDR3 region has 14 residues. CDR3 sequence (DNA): TGCGCCAGCAGTTTTACAGGGAACACCGGGGAGCTGTTTTTT. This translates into CASSFTGNTGELFF.

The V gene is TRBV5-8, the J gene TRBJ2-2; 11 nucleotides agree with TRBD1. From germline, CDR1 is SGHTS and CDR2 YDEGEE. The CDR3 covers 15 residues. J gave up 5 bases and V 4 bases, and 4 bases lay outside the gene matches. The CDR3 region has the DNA TGTGCCAGCAGCCGAGGGACAGGGGGTACCGGGGAGCTGTTTTTT. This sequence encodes CASSRGTGGTGELFF.

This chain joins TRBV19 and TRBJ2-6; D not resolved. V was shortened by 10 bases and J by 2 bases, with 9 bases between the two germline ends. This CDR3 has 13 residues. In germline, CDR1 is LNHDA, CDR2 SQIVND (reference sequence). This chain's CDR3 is CATRSPGANVLTF. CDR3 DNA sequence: TGTGCCACTCGGTCCCCTGGGGCCAACGTCCTGACTTTC.

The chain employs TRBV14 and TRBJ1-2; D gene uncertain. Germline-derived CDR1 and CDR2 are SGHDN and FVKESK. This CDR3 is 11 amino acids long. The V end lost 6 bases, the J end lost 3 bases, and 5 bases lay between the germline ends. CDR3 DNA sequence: TGTGCCAGCAGAACTGACTATGGCTACACCTTC. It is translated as CASRTDYGYTF. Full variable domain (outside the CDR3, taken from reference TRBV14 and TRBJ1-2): EAGVTQFPSHSVIEKGQTVTLRCDPISGHDNLYWYRRVMGKEIKFLLHFVKESKQDESGMPNNRFLAERTGGTYSTLKVQPAELEDSGVYFCASRTDYGYTFGSGTRLTVV.

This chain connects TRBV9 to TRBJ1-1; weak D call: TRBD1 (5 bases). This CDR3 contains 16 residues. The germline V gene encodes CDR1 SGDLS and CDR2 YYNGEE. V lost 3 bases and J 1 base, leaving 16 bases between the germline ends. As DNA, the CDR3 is TGTGCCAGCAGCGCGGGGGACTCTTCAGGGAACACTGAAGCTTTCTTT. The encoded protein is CASSAGDSSGNTEAFF.

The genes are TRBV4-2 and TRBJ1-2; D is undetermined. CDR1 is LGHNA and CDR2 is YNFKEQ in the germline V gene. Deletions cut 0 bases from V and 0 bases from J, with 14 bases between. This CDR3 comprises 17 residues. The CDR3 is CASSQDLYTDPNYGYTF. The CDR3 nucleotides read TGTGCCAGCAGCCAAGATTTATATACAGATCCTAACTATGGCTACACCTTC.

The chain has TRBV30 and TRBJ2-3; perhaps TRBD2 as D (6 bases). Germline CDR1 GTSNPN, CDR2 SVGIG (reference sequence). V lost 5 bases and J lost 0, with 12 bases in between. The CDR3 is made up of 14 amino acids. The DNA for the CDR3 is TGTGCCTGGGGCGGGGAGCAAAGCACAGATACGCAGTATTTT. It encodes CAWGGEQSTDTQYF.

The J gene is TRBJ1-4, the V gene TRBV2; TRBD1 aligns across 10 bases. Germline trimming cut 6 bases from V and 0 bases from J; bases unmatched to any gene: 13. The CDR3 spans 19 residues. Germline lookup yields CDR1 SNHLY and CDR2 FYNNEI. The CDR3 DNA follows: TGTGCCAGCAGGACCTCCCGGACAGGGGGGAACCCAACTAATGAAAAACTGTTTTTT. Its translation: CASRTSRTGGNPTNEKLFF.

The CDR3 sequence is CASSLGSLPDYNEQFF. The CDR3 DNA reads as TGCGCCAGCAGCTTGGGGAGCCTACCGGACTACAATGAGCAGTTCTTC. The J gene is TRBJ2-1, the V gene TRBV5-1, with D unresolved. Trimming left V 0 bases short and J 3 bases short, with 13 bases between. Germline V lookup: CDR1 SGHRS, CDR2 YFSETQ. The CDR3 is made up of 16 amino acids.

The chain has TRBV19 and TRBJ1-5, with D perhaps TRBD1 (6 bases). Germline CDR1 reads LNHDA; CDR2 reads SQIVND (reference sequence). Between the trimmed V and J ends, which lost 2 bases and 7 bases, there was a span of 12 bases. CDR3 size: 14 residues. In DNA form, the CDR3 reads TGTGCCAGTAGTATACAGGGAAGGGGGCAGCCCCAGCATTTT. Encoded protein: CASSIQGRGQPQHF. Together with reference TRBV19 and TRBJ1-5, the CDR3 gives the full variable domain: DGGITQSPKYLFRKEGQNVTLSCEQNLNHDAMYWYRQDPGQGLRLIYYSQIVNDFQKGDIAEGYSVSREKKESFPLTVTSAQKNPTAFYLCASSIQGRGQPQHFGDGTRLSIL.

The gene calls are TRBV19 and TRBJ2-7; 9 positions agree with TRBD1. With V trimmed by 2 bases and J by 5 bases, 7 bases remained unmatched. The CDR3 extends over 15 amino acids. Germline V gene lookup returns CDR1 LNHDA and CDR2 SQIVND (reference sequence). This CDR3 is CASSITGTGYDEQYF. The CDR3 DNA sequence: TGTGCCAGTAGTATAACCGGGACAGGGTACGACGAGCAGTACTTC.

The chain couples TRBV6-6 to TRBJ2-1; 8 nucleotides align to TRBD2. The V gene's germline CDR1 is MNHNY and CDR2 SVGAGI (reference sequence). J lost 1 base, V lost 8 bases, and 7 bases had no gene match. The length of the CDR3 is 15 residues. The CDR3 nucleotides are TGTGCCAGCCAGGGACTAGGGATTTCCTACAATGAGCAGTTCTTC. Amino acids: CASQGLGISYNEQFF.

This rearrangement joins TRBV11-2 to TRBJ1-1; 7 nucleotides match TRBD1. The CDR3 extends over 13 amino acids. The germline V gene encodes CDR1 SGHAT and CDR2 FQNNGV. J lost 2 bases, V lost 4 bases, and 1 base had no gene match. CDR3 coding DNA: TGTGCCAGCAGCTACAGGGGTAACACTGAAGCTTTCTTT. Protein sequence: CASSYRGNTEAFF.